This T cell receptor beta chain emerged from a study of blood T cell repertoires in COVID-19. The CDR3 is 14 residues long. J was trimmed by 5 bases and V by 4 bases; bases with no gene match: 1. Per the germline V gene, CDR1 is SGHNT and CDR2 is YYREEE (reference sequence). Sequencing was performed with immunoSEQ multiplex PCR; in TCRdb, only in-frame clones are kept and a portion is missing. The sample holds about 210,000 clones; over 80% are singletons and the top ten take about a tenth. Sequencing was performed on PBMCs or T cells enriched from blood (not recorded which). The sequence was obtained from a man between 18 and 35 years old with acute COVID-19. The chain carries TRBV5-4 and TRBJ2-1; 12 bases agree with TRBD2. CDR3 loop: CASSRTSGNNEQFF. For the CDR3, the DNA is TGTGCCAGCAGCCGGACTAGCGGGAACAATGAGCAGTTCTTC.